This T cell receptor (beta chain) comes out of a study of blood T cell repertoires in COVID-19. Cohort placement rested on clinical history that participants reported themselves. Each recovered donor of Cohort 3 presented with two negative PCRs, clearance, or symptom resolution. The CDR3 contains 16 residues. The germline gives CDR1 SGHRS, CDR2 YFSETQ. After removal of 0 bases from V and 3 bases from J, the junction contained 2 bases not matched to a gene. Methods used by the authors: Estimation of nucleated cell counts relied on the amplification of reference gene primers. The repertoire was sequenced with immunoSEQ multiplex PCR; TCRdb's copy has only in-frame clones and lacks some. The D gene and trimming were derived from the DNA, and the V and J assignments and clone size from that table. The table records roughly 250,000 clones, around 90% of them present only once.

The sequence came from a young woman who had recovered from COVID-19. The specimen was PBMCs or T cells enriched from blood (not recorded which). This chain joins TRBV5-1 and TRBJ1-5, with TRBD1 identical over 11 bases. In DNA, the CDR3 is TGCGCCAGCAGCTTGGGGACAGGGGGCCCCAATCAGCCCCAGCATTTT. This translates into CASSLGTGGPNQPQHF.